This T cell receptor (beta chain) was sequenced in a study of T-cell reconstitution after alpha-beta-depleted transplantation in children. General study points: Reported findings indicate that, about two months after transplant, alpha-beta T cells came from several hundred expanded clones, which were derived from non-depleted graft cells.

With respect to this clonotype: What it binds is not known.

CDR1 and CDR2 from the germline V gene are MNHNS and SASEGT. The CDR3 contains 14 residues. With 6 bases removed from V and 6 bases from J, the gap between germline ends came to 17 bases. During its preparation, the TCRbeta library received unique molecular identifiers. TCRdb re-analysed the PCR reads in MiXCR, keeping a single row per CDR3 protein. Of about 580,000 distinct CDR3 sequences in the sample, roughly 23% were seen once. The sequence was collected from a boy in the first two years of life who had a stem cell transplant for acute myeloid leukemia, so the T cells may come from the graft donor. The chain is built from TRBV6-1 and TRBJ1-1; D possibly corresponds to TRBD1 (5 bases). The sample consisted of PBMCs, mostly from graft donor cells, taken 360 days after TCRalphabeta/CD19-depleted stem cell transplant. CDR3 region: CASSGGQGSPEAFF. Here the CDR3 DNA reads TGTGCCAGCAGCGGAGGTCAGGGATCGCCTGAAGCTTTCTTT.